This T cell receptor beta chain was captured in a study of blood T cells in healthy people across ages. Findings and caveats of the study: Roughly linearly, TCR beta diversity per million T cells fell as age increased.

For the second PCR, which ran for about 7 to 11 cycles, a sample-barcoded 5' primer and a J-beta primer mix were used. TCRdb re-derived calls from the 5' RACE reads in MiXCR, one entry per CDR3 protein. This table has 550,000 to 600,000 distinct CDR3 sequences, 25% to 30% appearing once. Germline loops: CDR1 SGHTA, CDR2 FQGNSA. The CDR3 runs 15 residues. V lost 1 base and J lost 4, with 13 bases in between. Points on this clonotype: Antigen specificity is unknown.

The V call is TRBV7-2, the J call TRBJ1-2; possibly TRBD1 for D (6 bases). The specimen was blood. The sequence was collected from a woman aged 70-85 years in good health. The CDR3 DNA reads TGTGCCAGCAGCTTAGAGGGGGGGCAGAGCTATGGCTACACCTTC. Translating it yields CASSLEGGQSYGYTF.